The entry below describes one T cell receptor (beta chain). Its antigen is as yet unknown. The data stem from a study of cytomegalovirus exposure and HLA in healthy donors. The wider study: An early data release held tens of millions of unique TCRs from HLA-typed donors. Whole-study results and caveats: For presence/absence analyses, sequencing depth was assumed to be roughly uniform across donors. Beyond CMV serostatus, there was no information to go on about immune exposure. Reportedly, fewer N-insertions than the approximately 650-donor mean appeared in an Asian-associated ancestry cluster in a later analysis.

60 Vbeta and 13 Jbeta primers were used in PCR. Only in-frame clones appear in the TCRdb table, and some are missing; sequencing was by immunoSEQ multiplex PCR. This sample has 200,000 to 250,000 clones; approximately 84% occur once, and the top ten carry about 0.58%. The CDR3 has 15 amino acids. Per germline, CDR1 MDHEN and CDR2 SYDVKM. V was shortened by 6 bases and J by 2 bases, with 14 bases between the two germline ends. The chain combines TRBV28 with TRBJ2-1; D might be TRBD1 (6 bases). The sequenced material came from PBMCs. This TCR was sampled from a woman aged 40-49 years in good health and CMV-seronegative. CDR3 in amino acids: CASRTMDSPYNEQFF. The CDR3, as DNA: TGTGCCAGCAGGACAATGGACAGTCCCTACAATGAGCAGTTCTTC.